This TCR beta chain was observed in a study of blood T cell repertoires in COVID-19. The overall study: T cells, B-cell-depleted T cells, or PBMCs supplied cDNA or gDNA.

This clone appeared once. There are 13 residues in the CDR3. V lost 4 bases and J 10 bases, leaving 16 bases between the germline ends. Germline CDR1 reads MDHEN; CDR2 reads SYDVKM. TCRdb's copy holds only in-frame clones and misses some; the assay was immunoSEQ multiplex PCR. Counted here are 70,000 to 90,000 clones, roughly 86% occurring once; the ten biggest clones make up 8%. The sequencing input was peripheral blood. The sequence was collected from an elderly man with active or convalescent COVID-19. The chain uses TRBV28 and TRBJ1-1, with D hard to call. The CDR3 loop is CASSSPSGGGAFF. For the CDR3, the DNA is TGTGCCAGCAGTTCCCCCTCCGGAGGCGGAGCTTTCTTT.